Following are 27 T cell receptor beta chains from one sample sequenced in a study of monozygotic twins with cystic fibrosis. Data came from immunoSEQ multiplex PCR; TCRdb stores just in-frame clones and leaves some out. The sample has tens of thousands of clones, more than 90% seen once. Sequencing was done on a sample of blood. The receptors derive from a girl under 10 years old with cystic fibrosis.

The rearrangement uses TRBV18 and TRBJ2-2; 9 bases are shared with TRBD1. This CDR3 has 16 amino acids. V dropped 6 bases and J dropped 0; count of bases not matched to a gene: 5. CDR1 is KGHSH, CDR2 LQKENI, per germline. Here the CDR3 DNA reads TGTGCCAGCTCCCAGGGACAGGGAACGAACACCGGGGAGCTGTTTTTT. It codes for CASSQGQGTNTGELFF.

The V and J genes are TRBV7-9 and TRBJ1-3, with a tentative D call TRBD1 (5 bases). The V end was cut by 5 bases, the J end by 4 bases, with 12 bases between. The CDR3 sequence is 14 residues long. Germline loops: CDR1 SEHNR, CDR2 FQNEAQ (reference sequence). CDR3 region: CASSHQGAGNTIYF. In DNA form, the CDR3 reads TGTGCCAGCAGCCATCAGGGTGCCGGAAACACCATATATTTT.

The chain links TRBV13 to TRBJ2-1; 9 bases match TRBD1. Germline trimming cut 0 bases from V and 4 bases from J; bases unmatched to any gene: 4. The CDR3 extends over 16 amino acids. Germline V gene data show CDR1 as PRHDT and CDR2 as FYEKMQ (reference sequence). CDR3 sequence reads: CASSLGRTGAYNEQFF. For the CDR3, the DNA is TGTGCCAGCAGCTTAGGGAGGACAGGGGCTTACAATGAGCAGTTCTTC. The full variable domain, rest sourced from reference TRBV13 and TRBJ2-1, is AAGVIQSPRHLIKEKRETATLKCYPIPRHDTVYWYQQGPGQDPQFLISFYEKMQSDKGSIPDRFSAQQFSDYHSELNMSSLELGDSALYFCASSLGRTGAYNEQFFGPGTRLTVL.

This chain connects TRBV7-2 to TRBJ1-4; maybe TRBD1 (5 bases). Germline CDR1 reads SGHTA; CDR2 reads FQGNSA. The CDR3 covers 16 residues. V gave up 1 base and J gave up 14 bases, with 23 bases separating them. Written as DNA, the CDR3 is TGTGCCAGCAGCTTAGTTTCGGGCAGGGTATATGAGAAGCTGTTTTTT. It is translated as CASSLVSGRVYEKLFF. Variable domain in full (rest from reference TRBV7-2 and TRBJ1-4): GAGVSQSPSNKVTEKGKDVELRCDPISGHTALYWYRQSLGQGLEFLIYFQGNSAPDKSGLPSDRFSAERTGGSVSTLTIQRTQQEDSAVYLCASSLVSGRVYEKLFFGSGTQLSVL.

V usage is TRBV30 and J usage is TRBJ1-5, with 7 bases that match TRBD1. From germline, CDR1 is GTSNPN and CDR2 SVGIG (reference sequence). V dropped 7 bases and J dropped 0; count of bases not matched to a gene: 3. The CDR3 consists of 13 residues. The CDR3 region has the DNA TGTGCCTTCGACAGGGCTAGCAATCAGCCCCAGCATTTT. Amino acid sequence: CAFDRASNQPQHF.

The rearrangement links TRBV7-2 to TRBJ1-2; D perhaps matches TRBD1 (6 bases). The CDR3 contains 12 residues. V dropped 11 bases and J dropped 2 bases, with 12 bases sitting between them. Germline lookup yields CDR1 SGHTA and CDR2 FQGNSA. The CDR3 nucleotides read TGTGCCGGCTATGGACAGAACTATGGCTACACCTTC. This gives the protein CAGYGQNYGYTF.

This chain links TRBV7-2 with TRBJ2-5, with 9 bases fitting TRBD2. Germline values: CDR1 SGHTA, CDR2 FQGNSA. The CDR3 has 16 residues. V gave up 1 base and J gave up 5 bases; unmatched junction bases: 8. CDR3 nucleotides: TGTGCCAGCAGCTTAGGAGTAGCGGGAGTCCGGGAGACCCAGTACTTC. This sequence encodes CASSLGVAGVRETQYF.

The chain uses TRBV2 and TRBJ1-1; D call uncertain. This CDR3 spans 15 amino acids. The V and J ends lost 0 bases and 10 bases respectively, with 18 bases between them. Germline values: CDR1 SNHLY, CDR2 FYNNEI. This chain's CDR3 is CASSEARRLGFRAFF. The CDR3 DNA reads TGTGCCAGCAGTGAAGCGCGCCGGCTGGGTTTTAGAGCTTTCTTT.

This chain joins TRBV5-1 and TRBJ2-3, with a possible D match to TRBD2 (5 bases). The V gene's germline CDR1 is SGHRS and CDR2 YFSETQ. V was shortened by 4 bases and J by 3 bases, with 15 bases between the two germline ends. This CDR3 has 15 residues. CDR3: CASSPGRRITDTQYF. The CDR3 nucleotides are TGCGCCAGCAGCCCAGGCAGGAGGATAACAGATACGCAGTATTTT.

CDR3 bases: TGTGCCAGCAGCTTATTTTCGGCTAGCGGGGGGTTACTAGACACCGGGGAGCTGTTTTTT. Translated, it gives CASSLFSASGGLLDTGELFF. The V and J genes are TRBV7-8 and TRBJ2-2; TRBD2 matches at 11 bases. CDR3 length: 20 residues. The V gene end was trimmed by 2 bases and the J gene end by 3 bases; junction bases not matched to a gene: 14. Germline CDR1 SGHVS, CDR2 FQNEAQ.

This chain uses TRBV30 with TRBJ1-1; D is undetermined. V was trimmed by 1 base and J by 14 bases, leaving 17 bases between them. CDR3 length equals 12 residues. Looked up from germline, CDR1 is GTSNPN and CDR2 is SVGIG (reference sequence). CDR3 sequence: CAWSAPIPKGFF. The CDR3 DNA follows: TGTGCCTGGAGTGCCCCTATACCTAAAGGGTTCTTT.

This clone was observed a single time. The V and J genes are TRBV4-3 and TRBJ2-1; 7 bases align to TRBD2. The CDR3 totals 15 residues. The J segment lost 8 bases and the V segment lost 0 bases, leaving 7 bases of the junction unmatched. The germline CDR1 and CDR2 sequences are LGHNA and YSLEER. CDR3 nucleotides: TGCGCCAGCAGCCAAGAAGGAGTAGGACTAGATGAGCAGTTCTTC. It specifies CASSQEGVGLDEQFF.

The chain recombines TRBV29-1 with TRBJ2-1, with 9 bases identical to TRBD2. This CDR3 spans 14 amino acids. The junction had 6 bases not matched to a gene; V was cut back by 6 bases and J by 3 bases. The germline V gene has CDR1 SQVTM and CDR2 ANQGSEA. The CDR3 reads CSVDSGSFYNEQFF. In nucleotides, the CDR3 is TGCAGCGTCGATAGCGGGAGTTTCTACAATGAGCAGTTCTTC.

As DNA, the CDR3 is TGCAGCGCCACAGGTGAAAAACTGTTTTTT. Its translation is CSATGEKLFF. V and J are TRBV29-1 and TRBJ1-4, with D possibly matching TRBD1 (5 bases). Between the trimmed V and J ends, which lost 7 bases and 7 bases, there was a span of 7 bases. Germline CDR1 is SQVTM and CDR2 is ANQGSEA. The CDR3 length is 10 residues.

The chain joins TRBV19 to TRBJ1-5, with D perhaps matching TRBD1 (6 bases). Germline V gene lookup returns CDR1 LNHDA and CDR2 SQIVND (reference sequence). V was clipped by 4 bases and J by 4 bases, with 8 bases between them. The length of the CDR3 is 13 residues. The CDR3 protein is CASSTGANQPQHF. Written as DNA, the CDR3 is TGTGCCAGTAGTACAGGGGCGAATCAGCCCCAGCATTTT.

The chain recombines TRBV5-1 with TRBJ1-3; D gene ambiguous. The CDR3 is made up of 14 amino acids. V lost 1 base, J lost 5 bases, and 10 bases lay in between. From germline, CDR1 is SGHRS and CDR2 YFSETQ. DNA for the CDR3: TGCGCCAGCAGCTTGTCGTTTGAGCGAAACACCATATATTTT. It is translated as CASSLSFERNTIYF. Supplemented by reference TRBV5-1 and TRBJ1-3, the full variable domain reads KAGVTQTPRYLIKTRGQQVTLSCSPISGHRSVSWYQQTPGQGLQFLFEYFSETQRNKGNFPGRFSGRQFSNSRSEMNVSTLELGDSALYLCASSLSFERNTIYFGEGSWLTVV.

The chain employs TRBV27 and TRBJ1-2; 10 bases match TRBD1. With 7 bases clipped from V and 5 bases from J, the junction kept 13 bases outside the gene matches. Per the germline V gene, CDR1 is MNHEY and CDR2 is SMNVEV (reference sequence). The CDR3 length is 16 residues. The CDR3 loop is CASTWTGGTVLYGYTF. CDR3 in DNA: TGTGCCAGCACCTGGACAGGGGGGACTGTCTTATATGGCTACACCTTC.

The sample holds one count of this clone. The chain is built from TRBV19 and TRBJ1-1; 8 nucleotides match TRBD1. Germline assignment: CDR1 LNHDA and CDR2 SQIVND (reference sequence). V lost 5 bases to trimming and J lost 0 bases; unmatched junction nucleotides: 5. The CDR3 has 15 amino acids. CDR3 amino acids: CASSPRTGLNTEAFF. DNA of the CDR3: TGTGCCAGTAGTCCTCGGACAGGGCTGAACACTGAAGCTTTCTTT.

The genes are TRBV19 and TRBJ1-2, with TRBD1 matching over 9 bases. Germline V gene data show CDR1 as LNHDA and CDR2 as SQIVND (reference sequence). The CDR3 runs 15 residues. V shed 7 bases, J shed 4 bases, and the junction held 10 bases outside the gene matches. The CDR3 region is CASTTDRGGIYGYTF. Here the CDR3 DNA reads TGTGCCAGTACCACGGACAGGGGAGGGATCTATGGCTACACCTTC.

This clone was counted once. This CDR3 is CASSPSGQGAGRWTTTEAFF. The CDR3 DNA reads as TGTGCCAGCAGCCCTTCGGGACAGGGGGCGGGAAGGTGGACGACGACTGAAGCTTTCTTT. This chain connects TRBV5-4 to TRBJ1-1; TRBD1 agrees at 12 bases. Germline V gives CDR1 SGHNT, CDR2 YYREEE (reference sequence). V dropped 4 bases and J dropped 5; count of bases not matched to a gene: 21. CDR3 size: 20 residues.

The genes are TRBV4-3 and TRBJ2-3; tentative D call: TRBD1 (6 bases). CDR3 length: 15 residues. V was pared by 0 bases and J by 1 base, with 8 bases between. Germline-derived CDR1 and CDR2 are LGHNA and YSLEER. The CDR3 reads CASSQDPGGTDTQYF. The CDR3 nucleotides are TGCGCCAGCAGCCAAGATCCAGGGGGCACAGATACGCAGTATTTT.

The chain uses TRBV28 and TRBJ1-2; TRBD1 is a possible D gene (6 bases). The length of the CDR3 is 16 residues. Trimming stripped 4 bases from V and 2 bases from J, with 17 bases between. The germline V gene encodes CDR1 MDHEN and CDR2 SYDVKM. CDR3 bases: TGTGCCAGCAGTTCGGACACAGGGTTATCGAACTATGGCTACACCTTC. This translates into CASSSDTGLSNYGYTF.

The chain uses TRBV5-1 and TRBJ1-5; no clear D. Per the germline V gene, CDR1 is SGHRS and CDR2 is YFSETQ. The V end lost 2 bases, the J end lost 6 bases, and 6 bases lay between the germline ends. The CDR3 sequence is 12 residues long. In DNA form, the CDR3 reads TGCGCCAGCAGCTTTGAGGGTCAGCCCCAGCATTTT. It codes for CASSFEGQPQHF.

This sequence joins TRBV28 and TRBJ1-5, with D hard to call. The CDR3 has 14 amino acids. V was shortened by 7 bases and J by 3 bases, with 13 bases between the two germline ends. From germline, CDR1 is MDHEN and CDR2 SYDVKM. The CDR3 loop reads CASTAGSVNQPQHF. The CDR3 DNA reads TGTGCCAGCACTGCGGGCTCCGTCAATCAGCCCCAGCATTTT.

The chain carries TRBV29-1 and TRBJ1-2; no definite D call. The germline CDR1 and CDR2 sequences are SQVTM and ANQGSEA. Trimming removed 6 bases at V and 1 base at J, with 9 bases between. The CDR3 extends over 12 amino acids. The CDR3 here is CSVVGYNYGYTF. CDR3 DNA sequence: TGCAGCGTCGTTGGATATAACTATGGCTACACCTTC.

The V call is TRBV30, the J call TRBJ2-7; D possibly corresponds to TRBD1 (5 bases). CDR1 GTSNPN and CDR2 SVGIG come from the germline V gene (reference sequence). The CDR3 runs 15 residues. The ends were cut back, 2 bases at V and 0 bases at J, with 14 bases in the middle. CDR3 bases: TGTGCCTGGAGTTTGACAGCCTATAGCTCCTACGAGCAGTACTTC. Translated: CAWSLTAYSSYEQYF.

J is TRBJ1-1 and V is TRBV2, with D perhaps TRBD1 (5 bases). Germline V gene lookup returns CDR1 SNHLY and CDR2 FYNNEI. Trimming removed 5 bases from V and 7 bases from J, with 17 bases in between. CDR3 length: 14 residues. CDR3 DNA sequence: TGTGCCAGCAGTACCAGTCAGGGAGCCGGTGAAGCTTTCTTT. Translating gives CASSTSQGAGEAFF.